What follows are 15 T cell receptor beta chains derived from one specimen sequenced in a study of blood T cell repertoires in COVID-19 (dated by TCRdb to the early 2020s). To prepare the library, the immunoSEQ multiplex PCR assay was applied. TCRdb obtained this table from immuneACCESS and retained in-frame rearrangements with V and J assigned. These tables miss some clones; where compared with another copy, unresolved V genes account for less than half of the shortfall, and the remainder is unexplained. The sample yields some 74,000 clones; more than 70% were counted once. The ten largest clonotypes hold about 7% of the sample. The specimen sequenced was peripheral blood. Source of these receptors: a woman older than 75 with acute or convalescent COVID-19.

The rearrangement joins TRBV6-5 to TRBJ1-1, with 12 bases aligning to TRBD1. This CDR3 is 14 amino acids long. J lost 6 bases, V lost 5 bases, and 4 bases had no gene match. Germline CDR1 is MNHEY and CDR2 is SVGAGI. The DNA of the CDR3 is TGTGCCAGCAGTAAGGGACAGGGGGCCGCTGAAGCTTTCTTT. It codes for CASSKGQGAAEAFF.

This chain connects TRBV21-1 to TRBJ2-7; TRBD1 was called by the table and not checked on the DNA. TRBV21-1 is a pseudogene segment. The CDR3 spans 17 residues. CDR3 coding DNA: TGTGCCAGCAGCAAAGCTAAACAGGGACAGGGCCCTTCGAAGCAGTACTTC. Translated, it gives CASSKAKQGQGPSKQYF.

CDR3 sequence: CASSKGGGSSGNTIYF. CDR3 nucleotides: TGTGCCAGCAGCAAGGGGGGGGGTTCCTCTGGAAACACCATATATTTT. This chain links TRBV7-2 with TRBJ1-3; a possible D gene is TRBD1 (6 bases). Germline lookup yields CDR1 SGHTA and CDR2 FQGNSA. Trimming pared 5 bases from V and 0 bases from J, leaving 14 bases between. There are 16 residues in the CDR3. The whole variable domain, remainder taken from reference TRBV7-2 and TRBJ1-3, is GAGVSQSPSNKVTEKGKDVELRCDPISGHTALYWYRQSLGQGLEFLIYFQGNSAPDKSGLPSDRFSAERTGGSVSTLTIQRTQQEDSAVYLCASSKGGGSSGNTIYFGEGSWLTVV.

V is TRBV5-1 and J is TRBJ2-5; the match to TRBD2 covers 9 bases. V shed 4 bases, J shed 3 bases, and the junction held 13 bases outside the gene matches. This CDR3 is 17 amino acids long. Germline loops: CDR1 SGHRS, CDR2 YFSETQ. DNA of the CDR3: TGCGCCAGCAGCCGATCGGGTAATAGCGGGGGTAAAGAGACCCAGTACTTC. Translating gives CASSRSGNSGGKETQYF.

The CDR3 spells CASSLAGAREQYF. The CDR3 DNA sequence: TGTGCCAGCAGCTTAGCAGGGGCTAGAGAGCAGTACTTC. The rearrangement uses TRBV7-9 and TRBJ2-7, with D maybe TRBD1 (5 bases). The V gene lost 0 bases and the J gene lost 7 bases, with 10 bases spanning the gap. The length of the CDR3 is 13 residues. Germline V gene lookup returns CDR1 SEHNR and CDR2 FQNEAQ (reference sequence).

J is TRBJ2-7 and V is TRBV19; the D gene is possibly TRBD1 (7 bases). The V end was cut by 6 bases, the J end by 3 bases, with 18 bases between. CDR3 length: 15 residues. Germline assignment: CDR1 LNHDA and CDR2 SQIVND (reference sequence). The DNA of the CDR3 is TGTGCCAGTAGGCGGGACAGCAGAAGTGGCTACGAGCAGTACTTC. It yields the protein CASRRDSRSGYEQYF.

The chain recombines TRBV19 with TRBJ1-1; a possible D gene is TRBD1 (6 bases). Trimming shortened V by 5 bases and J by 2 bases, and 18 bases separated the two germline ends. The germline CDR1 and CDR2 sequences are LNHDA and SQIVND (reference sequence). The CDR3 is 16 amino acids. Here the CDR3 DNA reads TGTGCCAGTAGTGATTTGGACAGCATTTCCAACACTGAAGCTTTCTTT. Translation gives CASSDLDSISNTEAFF.

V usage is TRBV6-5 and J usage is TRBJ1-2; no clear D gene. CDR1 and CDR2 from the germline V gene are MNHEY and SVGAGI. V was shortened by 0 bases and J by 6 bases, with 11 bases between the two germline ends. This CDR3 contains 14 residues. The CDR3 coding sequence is TGTGCCAGCAGTTACTCGGAGGGCTTGGATGGCTACACCTTC. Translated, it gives CASSYSEGLDGYTF.

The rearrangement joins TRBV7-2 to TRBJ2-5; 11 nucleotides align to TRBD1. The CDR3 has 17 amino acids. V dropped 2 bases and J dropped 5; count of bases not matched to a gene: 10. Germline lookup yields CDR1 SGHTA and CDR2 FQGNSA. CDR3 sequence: CASSLHIGQGAGETQYF. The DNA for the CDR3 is TGTGCCAGCAGCTTACATATTGGACAGGGGGCGGGGGAGACCCAGTACTTC.

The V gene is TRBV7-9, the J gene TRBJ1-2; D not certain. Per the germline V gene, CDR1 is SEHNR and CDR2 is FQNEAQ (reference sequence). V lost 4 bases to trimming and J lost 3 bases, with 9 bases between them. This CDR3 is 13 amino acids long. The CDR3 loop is CASSSPGDYGYTF. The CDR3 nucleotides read TGTGCCAGCAGCTCCCCCGGGGACTATGGCTACACCTTC.

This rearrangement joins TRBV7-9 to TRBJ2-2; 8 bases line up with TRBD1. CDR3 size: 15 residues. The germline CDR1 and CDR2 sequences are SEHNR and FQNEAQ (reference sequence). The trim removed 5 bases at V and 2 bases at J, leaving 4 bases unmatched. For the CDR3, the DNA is TGTGCCAGCAGCGACAGGGGATTTAACACCGGGGAGCTGTTTTTT. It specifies CASSDRGFNTGELFF. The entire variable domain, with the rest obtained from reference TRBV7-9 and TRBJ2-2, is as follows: DTGVSQNPRHKITKRGQNVTFRCDPISEHNRLYWYRQTLGQGPEFLTYFQNEAQLEKSRLLSDRFSAERPKGSFSTLEIQRTEQGDSAMYLCASSDRGFNTGELFFGEGSRLTVL.

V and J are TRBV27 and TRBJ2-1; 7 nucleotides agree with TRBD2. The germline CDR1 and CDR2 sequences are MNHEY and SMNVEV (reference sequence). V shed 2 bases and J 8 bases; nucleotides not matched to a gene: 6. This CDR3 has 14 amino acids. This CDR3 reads CASSLRRERDEQFF. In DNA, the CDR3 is TGTGCCAGCAGTTTACGGCGGGAGAGGGATGAGCAGTTCTTC.

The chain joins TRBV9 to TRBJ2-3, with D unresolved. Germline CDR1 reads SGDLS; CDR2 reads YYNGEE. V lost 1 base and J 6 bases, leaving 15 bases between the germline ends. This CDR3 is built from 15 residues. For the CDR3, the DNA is TGTGCCAGCAGCGTAAATCCCAATCCCATCGATACGCAGTATTTT. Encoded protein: CASSVNPNPIDTQYF.

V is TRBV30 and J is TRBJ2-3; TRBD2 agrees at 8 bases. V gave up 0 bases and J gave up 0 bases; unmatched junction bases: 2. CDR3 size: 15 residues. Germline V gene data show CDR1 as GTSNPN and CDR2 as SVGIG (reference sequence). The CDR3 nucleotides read TGTGCCTGGAGTGTCGTAGCGGGGAGCACAGATACGCAGTATTTT. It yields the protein CAWSVVAGSTDTQYF.

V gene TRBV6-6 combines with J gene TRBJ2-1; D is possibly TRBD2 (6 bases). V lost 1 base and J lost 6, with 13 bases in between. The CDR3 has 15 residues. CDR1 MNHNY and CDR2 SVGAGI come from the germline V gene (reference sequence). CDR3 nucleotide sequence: TGTGCCAGCAGTTACTTTACGACTAGTTCCAATGAGCAGTTCTTC. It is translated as CASSYFTTSSNEQFF.